The T cell receptor beta chain under discussion was sequenced for a study of monozygotic twins with cystic fibrosis. Study details: Libraries were built from roughly 2.8 micrograms of fragmented DNA using approximately 16 PCR cycles.

Germline CDR1 GTSNPN, CDR2 SVGIG (reference sequence). V shed 4 bases and J 4 bases; nucleotides not matched to a gene: 8. The CDR3 loop spans 15 amino acids. In the case of this clone: The antigen remains unidentified.

Study-level findings and limits: J usage was most co-twin-similar in 8 of 16 pairs, V in 13.

Profiling relied on immunoSEQ multiplex PCR, and the TCRdb table lists in-frame clones only, not all of them. This sample carries 30,000 to 35,000 clones, more than 60% of them seen once, and the ten largest clones take 0.7% to 1%. The material sequenced was blood. This clonotype was obtained from a girl aged 5 to 17 with cystic fibrosis. This chain joins TRBV30 and TRBJ2-3, with 10 bases fitting TRBD2. The CDR3 region is CAWTRTSGGADTQYF. CDR3 in DNA: TGTGCCTGGACCAGGACTAGCGGCGGCGCAGATACGCAGTATTTT.